The clone carrying this T cell receptor beta chain was observed a few times. The data originate from a study of early T cells in non-severe SARS-CoV-2 infection. This CDR3 comprises 17 residues. Each CDR3 protein is one row after TCRdb ran MiXCR on the 5' RACE reads. This table has around 46,000 distinct CDR3 sequences, 5.5% to 6.5% appearing once. This sequence joins TRBV12-2 and TRBJ2-2; the DNA was not compared with TRBD1, the D call given in the table. TRBV12-2 constitutes a pseudogene. The specimen was whole blood. The sequence was obtained from an adult who was a healthcare worker with PCR-confirmed SARS-CoV-2 infection or an uninfected control (not recorded which). The CDR3 coding sequence is TGTGCAAGTCGCCCCTCAGCCCTGGGTAGGGACACCGGGGAGCTGTTTTTT. As protein: CASRPSALGRDTGELFF.